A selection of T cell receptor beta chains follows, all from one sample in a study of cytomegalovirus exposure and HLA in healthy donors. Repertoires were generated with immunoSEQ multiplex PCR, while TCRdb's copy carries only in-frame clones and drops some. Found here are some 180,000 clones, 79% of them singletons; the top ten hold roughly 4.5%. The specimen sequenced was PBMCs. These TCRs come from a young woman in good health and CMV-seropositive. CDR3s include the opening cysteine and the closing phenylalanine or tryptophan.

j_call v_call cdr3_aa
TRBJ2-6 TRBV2 CASSWGTVFSGANVLTF
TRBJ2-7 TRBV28 CASSFIQRRNEQYF
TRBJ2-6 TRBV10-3 CAISGTGRSGANVLTF
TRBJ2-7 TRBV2 CASTPGLRKQYF
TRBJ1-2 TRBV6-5 CASSGTGQGHGYTF
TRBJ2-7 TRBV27 CASSLSVGTGKYEQYF
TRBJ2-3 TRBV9 CASSIAWGGDTQYF
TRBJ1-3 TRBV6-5 CASSRTGGGNTIYF
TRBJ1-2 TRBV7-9 CASSPRDFSPYYGYTF
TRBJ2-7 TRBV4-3 CASSQGGDSYEQYF
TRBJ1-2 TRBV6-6 CASSSRTGTNYGYTF
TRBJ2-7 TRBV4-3 CASSQDISYEQYF
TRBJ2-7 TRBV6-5 CASSLTGSYEQYF
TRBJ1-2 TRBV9 CASSVPGSYGYTF
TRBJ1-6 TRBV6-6 CASSYGSAGNHSPLHF
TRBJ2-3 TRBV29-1 CSVGADTQYF
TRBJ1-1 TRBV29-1 CSVAGGRTTEAFF
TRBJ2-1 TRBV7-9 CASSLADTTRFF
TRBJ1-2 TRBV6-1 CASSEVPRADYGYTF